This TCR beta chain was found in a study of shared clonotypes between healthy human individuals. Regarding the study as a whole: Exclusively blood specimens were collected; tissue repertoires likely differ.

The V segment lost 3 bases and the J segment 1 base; nucleotides outside the gene matches: 9. Germline V gene data show CDR1 as SGHRS and CDR2 as YFSETQ. This CDR3 spans 18 amino acids. Several immunoSEQ 96-well plates shared each subset's DNA, each plate a replicate. Sequencing was performed with immunoSEQ multiplex PCR; in TCRdb, only in-frame clones are kept and a portion is missing. Counted here are roughly 1.5 million clones, 95% to 99% occurring once; the ten biggest clones make up roughly 0.42%. This clone was observed once. Its antigen is unknown. Sequenced: naive CD4+ T cells sorted from blood. The subset was: CD45RA+ positively selected. The receptor was derived from a man between 25 and 39 years old in good health. This chain joins TRBV5-1 and TRBJ2-6, with TRBD1 identical over 8 bases. CDR3 DNA: TGCGCCAGCAGCTCCCCGACAGGGGCTGGGTCTGGGGCCAACGTCCTGACTTTC. Translated, it gives CASSSPTGAGSGANVLTF.